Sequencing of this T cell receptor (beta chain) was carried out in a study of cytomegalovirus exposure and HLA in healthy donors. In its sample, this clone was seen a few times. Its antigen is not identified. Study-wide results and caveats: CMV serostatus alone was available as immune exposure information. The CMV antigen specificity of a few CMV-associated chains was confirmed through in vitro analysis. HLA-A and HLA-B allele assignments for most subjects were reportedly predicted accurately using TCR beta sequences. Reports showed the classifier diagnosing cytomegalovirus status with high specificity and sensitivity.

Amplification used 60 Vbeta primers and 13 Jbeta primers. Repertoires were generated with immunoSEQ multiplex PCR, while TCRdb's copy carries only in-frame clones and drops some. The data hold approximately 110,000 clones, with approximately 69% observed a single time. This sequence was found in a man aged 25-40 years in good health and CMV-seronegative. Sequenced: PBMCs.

The CDR3 nucleotides read TGTGCCAGTAGTATAGGTGGGAGCATTGGGAATGAGCAGTTCTTC. This sequence encodes CASSIGGSIGNEQFF. The chain is built from TRBV19 and TRBJ2-1; D is perhaps TRBD2 (5 bases). Germline V gene lookup returns CDR1 LNHDA and CDR2 SQIVND (reference sequence). With 1 base removed from V and 7 bases from J, the gap between germline ends came to 14 bases. This CDR3 has 15 amino acids.